This T cell receptor (beta chain) was recovered during a study of regulatory T cells in long-lasting Graves disease (dated by TCRdb to the early 2020s). A note on the overall study: Persistent Graves' disease was defined as persistently positive TSH receptor autoantibodies together with antithyroid drug treatment for over 5 years. Peripheral blood TCR sequencing and RNA sequencing compared persistent Graves' disease patients with newly diagnosed Graves' disease patients. The study was registered as a clinical trial and conducted in China. A total of about 33 samples were covered by TCR sequencing, comprising approximately 13 persistent and 20 or so newly diagnosed Graves' disease patients. On average, persistent Graves' disease patients in the clinical cohort had been on antithyroid drugs for about 10.3 years.

Taken with the paper, the label for time point translates to: persistent/refractory GD, antithyroid drugs over 5 years with positive TRAb. For both TCR sequencing and RNA sequencing, RNA was extracted from PBMCs using TRIzol. The diagnosis of Graves' disease was made according to American Thyroid Association guidelines. Patients were recruited from an endocrinology department in Xi'an, China. Each patient gave about 8.1 milliliters of peripheral blood, collected in an EDTA anticoagulant tube. Ficoll Paque Plus density gradient separation was used to isolate PBMCs, and no additional T cell sorting was done. An Agilent 2100 Bioanalyzer and agarose gel were used to assess RNA quality, and a NanoDrop 2000 was used to measure RNA concentration. A remark on this clonotype: There is no known antigen for this receptor. Base-call qualities are not available, and no considerably larger clone is one nucleotide away.

Preparation of the library involved multiplex PCR. Sequencing took place on an Illumina HiSeq 4000. TCR beta libraries were built with iRepertoire HTBI primers and Arm-PCR amplification of CDR3 regions. PCR products were gel purified before sequencing. Per the original workflow: Gene usage analysis of CDR3 amino acid clonotypes used the 60 to 75 TRBV and fewer than 15 TRBJ segments found across samples. COPE and FqMerger were used to merge the filtered high-quality paired reads into contigs. Contigs were aligned with BLAST to IMGT TRBV, TRBD and TRBJ reference genes, and CDR3 was defined per IMGT. Any clonotype with a frequency above 0.1% was counted as a highly expanded clone. Repertoire diversity was measured by Shannon entropy, and V-J evenness by the Gini coefficient. A clonotype was considered public if more than one individual shared it. TCRdb ran its own pipeline on the public reads, namely fastp trimming at Q25 and MiXCR clone calling, and kept in-frame beta chains. Each record represents a unique CDR3 protein, reported with the most common genes and DNA among its rows. The V and J calls here are based on TCRdb, not the publication. The sample includes fewer than 550,000 distinct CDR3 sequences, with roughly a fifth observed a single time. Together, the top ten hold roughly 7% of the sample.

The CDR3 sequence holds 13 residues, the cysteine and phenylalanine included. Only the CDR3 region is kept as DNA, spanning 39 bases read in frame from base 1. The germline V gene encodes CDR1 DFQATT and CDR2 SNEGSKA (reference sequence). Trimmed from V: 6 bases; trimmed from J: 4 bases; junction bases lacking a gene match: 4. The paper's findings and limits, for the study overall: Sequencing and analysis were restricted to the TCR beta chain. Peripheral blood alone was examined, since thyroid tissue, which constituted the primary lesion, could not be accessed. Persistent disease showed preferential use of TRBV28, TRBJ1-2 and TRBJ2-5, whereas newly diagnosed disease favored TRBV20-1 and TRBJ2-1. Lower TCR Shannon entropy and fewer highly expanded clones were observed in persistent Graves' disease patients than in newly diagnosed patients, which suggested clonal expansion. Patients with persistent disease shared more public clonotypes (approximately 2,500) than newly diagnosed patients did (966). The small sample size was acknowledged by the authors as a limitation that may reduce accuracy.

This sequence originates from a female donor with Graves disease. This sample comprised peripheral blood mononuclear cells (PBMCs), obtained when the disease was refractory, from a patient treated with antithyroid drugs. The chain joins TRBV20-1 to TRBJ1-5; 9 central nucleotides agree with TRBD1. This receptor has the CDR3 CSAEGTGNQPQHF. The DNA sequence is TGCAGTGCCGAGGGGACAGGGAATCAGCCCCAGCATTTT.